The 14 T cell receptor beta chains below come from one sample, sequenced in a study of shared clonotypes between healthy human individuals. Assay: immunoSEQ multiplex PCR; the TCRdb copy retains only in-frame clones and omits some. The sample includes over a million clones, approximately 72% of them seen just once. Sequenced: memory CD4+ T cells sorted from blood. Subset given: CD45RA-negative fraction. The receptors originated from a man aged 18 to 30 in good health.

The CDR3 DNA follows: TGTGCCAGTAGTACGACGGACAGGGGTGCCCAGCCCCAGCATTTT. Its translation is CASSTTDRGAQPQHF. V is TRBV19 and J is TRBJ1-5; 9 bases agree with TRBD1. The CDR3 has 15 amino acids. V gave up 4 bases and J gave up 7 bases; unmatched junction bases: 8. The germline V gene encodes CDR1 LNHDA and CDR2 SQIVND (reference sequence). Filled out from reference TRBV19 and TRBJ1-5, the complete variable domain reads DGGITQSPKYLFRKEGQNVTLSCEQNLNHDAMYWYRQDPGQGLRLIYYSQIVNDFQKGDIAEGYSVSREKKESFPLTVTSAQKNPTAFYLCASSTTDRGAQPQHFGDGTRLSIL.

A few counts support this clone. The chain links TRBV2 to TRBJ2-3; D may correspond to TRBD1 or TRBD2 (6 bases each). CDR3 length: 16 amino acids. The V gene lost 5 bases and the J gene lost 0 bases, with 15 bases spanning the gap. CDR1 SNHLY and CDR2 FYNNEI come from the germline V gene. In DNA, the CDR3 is TGTGCCAGCAGTTATAGGGGGGCCTCTAGCACAGATACGCAGTATTTT. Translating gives CASSYRGASSTDTQYF.

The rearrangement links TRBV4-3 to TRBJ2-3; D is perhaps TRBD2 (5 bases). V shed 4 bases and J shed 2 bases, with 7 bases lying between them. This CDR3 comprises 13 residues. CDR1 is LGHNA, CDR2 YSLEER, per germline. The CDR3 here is CASSRTATDTQYF. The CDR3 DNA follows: TGCGCCAGCAGCCGGACTGCCACAGATACGCAGTATTTT.

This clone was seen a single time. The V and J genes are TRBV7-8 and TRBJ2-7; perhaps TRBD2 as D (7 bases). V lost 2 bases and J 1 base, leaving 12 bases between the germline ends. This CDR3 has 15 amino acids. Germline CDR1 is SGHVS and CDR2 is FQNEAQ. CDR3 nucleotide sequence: TGTGCCAGCAGCTTATGGGGGGGCAGGTCCTACGAGCAGTACTTC. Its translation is CASSLWGGRSYEQYF.

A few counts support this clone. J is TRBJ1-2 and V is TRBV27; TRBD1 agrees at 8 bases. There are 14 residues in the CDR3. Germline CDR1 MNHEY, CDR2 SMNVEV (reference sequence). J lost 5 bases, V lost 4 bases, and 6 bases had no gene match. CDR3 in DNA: TGTGCCAGCAGTTCCCAGGGGGCGCGTTATGGCTACACCTTC. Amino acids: CASSSQGARYGYTF.

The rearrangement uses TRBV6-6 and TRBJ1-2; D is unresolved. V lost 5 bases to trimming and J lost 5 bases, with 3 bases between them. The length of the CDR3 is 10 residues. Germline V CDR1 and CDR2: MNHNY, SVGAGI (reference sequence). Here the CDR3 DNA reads TGTGCCAGCAGTGCTTATGGCTACACCTTC. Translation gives CASSAYGYTF.

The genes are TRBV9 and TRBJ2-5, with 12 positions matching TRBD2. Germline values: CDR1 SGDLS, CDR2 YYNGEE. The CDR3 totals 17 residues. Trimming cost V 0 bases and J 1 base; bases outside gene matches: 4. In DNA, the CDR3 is TGTGCCAGCAGCGTAGCTCCGACTAGCGGGGGCCAAGAGACCCAGTACTTC. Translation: CASSVAPTSGGQETQYF.

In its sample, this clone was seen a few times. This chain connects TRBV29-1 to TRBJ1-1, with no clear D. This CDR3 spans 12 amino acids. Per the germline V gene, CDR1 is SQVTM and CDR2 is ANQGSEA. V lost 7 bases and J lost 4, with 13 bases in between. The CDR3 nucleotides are TGCAGCGCCCGCGAGGAGTTCACTGAAGCTTTCTTT. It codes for CSAREEFTEAFF.

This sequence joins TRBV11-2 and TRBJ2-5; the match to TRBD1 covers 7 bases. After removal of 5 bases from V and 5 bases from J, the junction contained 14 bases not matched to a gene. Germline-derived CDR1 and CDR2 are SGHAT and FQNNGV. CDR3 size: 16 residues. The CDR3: CASSPRDSLFQETQYF. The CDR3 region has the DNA TGTGCCAGCAGCCCACGGGACAGCCTTTTTCAGGAGACCCAGTACTTC. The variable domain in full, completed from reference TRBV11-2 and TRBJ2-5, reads EAGVAQSPRYKIIEKRQSVAFWCNPISGHATLYWYQQILGQGPKLLIQFQNNGVVDDSQLPKDRFSAERLKGVDSTLKIQPAKLEDSAVYLCASSPRDSLFQETQYFGPGTRLLVL.

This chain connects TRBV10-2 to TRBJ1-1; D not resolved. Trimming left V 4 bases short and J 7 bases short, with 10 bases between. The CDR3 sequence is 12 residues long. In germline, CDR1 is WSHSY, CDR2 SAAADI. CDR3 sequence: CASSGRALEAFF. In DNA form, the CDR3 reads TGCGCCAGCAGTGGAAGGGCCCTTGAAGCTTTCTTT.

The DNA of the CDR3 is TGCGCCAGCAGCCAAGAGGTAGCCACTTCCTCCTACAATGAGCAGTTCTTC. This encodes CASSQEVATSSYNEQFF. The rearrangement uses TRBV4-3 and TRBJ2-1; D is unresolved. CDR3 length: 17 amino acids. Trimming pared 0 bases from V and 0 bases from J, leaving 12 bases between. The V gene's germline CDR1 is LGHNA and CDR2 YSLEER.

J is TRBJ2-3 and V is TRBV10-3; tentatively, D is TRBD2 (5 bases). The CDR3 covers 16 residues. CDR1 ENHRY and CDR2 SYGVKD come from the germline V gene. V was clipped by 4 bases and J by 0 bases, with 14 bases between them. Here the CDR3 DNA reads TGTGCCATCAGTGGCCTAGCCGGTACTAGCACAGATACGCAGTATTTT. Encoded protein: CAISGLAGTSTDTQYF.

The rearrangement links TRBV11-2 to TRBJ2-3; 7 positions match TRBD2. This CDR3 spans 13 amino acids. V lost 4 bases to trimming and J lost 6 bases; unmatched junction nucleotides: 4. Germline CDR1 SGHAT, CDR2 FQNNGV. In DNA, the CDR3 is TGTGCCAGCAGCTCGACTAGCTTCGATACGCAGTATTTT. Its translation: CASSSTSFDTQYF.

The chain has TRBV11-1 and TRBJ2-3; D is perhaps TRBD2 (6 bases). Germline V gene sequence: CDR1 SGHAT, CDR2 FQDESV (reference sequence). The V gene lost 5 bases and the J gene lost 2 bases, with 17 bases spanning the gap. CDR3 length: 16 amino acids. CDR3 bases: TGTGCCAGCAGCGTGCAGGGTTGGGGGGACACAGATACGCAGTATTTT. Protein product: CASSVQGWGDTDTQYF.